Each of the 17 T cell receptor beta chains below was sequenced from the same sample in a study of sequential checkpoint blockade in melanoma. Measured with immunoSEQ multiplex PCR; TCRdb has only the in-frame clones, and not every one. The sample contains a few thousand clones, under 25% of which appear only once. Indicated treatment: randomized to nivolumab then ipilimumab (arm A) or the reverse (arm B). This sample comprised tumor tissue (inferred from file names), obtained from a patient given nivolumab and ipilimumab in sequence. The receptors were sampled from a human donor with melanoma.

This clone counts as large. The chain uses TRBV10-2 and TRBJ1-4; D is possibly TRBD1 (5 bases). Looked up from germline, CDR1 is WSHSY and CDR2 is SAAADI. The CDR3 is 14 residues long. V was clipped by 2 bases and J by 6 bases, with 10 bases between them. Here the CDR3 reads CASSEQAGYEKLFF. DNA of the CDR3: TGCGCCAGCAGTGAGCAGGCAGGGTATGAAAAACTGTTTTTT.

This clone was detected only a few times. V gene TRBV6-8 combines with J gene TRBJ1-1; TRBD1 might be the D (5 bases). CDR3 length equals 13 residues. V was clipped by 2 bases and J by 11 bases, with 15 bases between them. Germline CDR1 and CDR2: MNHGY and SAAAGT. This chain's CDR3 is CASSYRTGGEAFF. CDR3 in DNA: TGTGCCAGCAGTTACCGAACCGGGGGGGAGGCTTTCTTT.

The chain joins TRBV19 to TRBJ2-7; 9 bases agree with TRBD1. The trim removed 2 bases at V and 4 bases at J, leaving 6 bases unmatched. CDR1 is LNHDA and CDR2 is SQIVND in the germline V gene (reference sequence). CDR3 size: 15 residues. In nucleotides, the CDR3 is TGTGCCAGTAGTATATTCGGGACAGGGAATTACGAGCAGTACTTC. Amino acids: CASSIFGTGNYEQYF.

The V and J genes are TRBV18 and TRBJ1-1, with 8 bases identical to TRBD1. With 2 bases clipped from V and 5 bases from J, the junction kept 7 bases outside the gene matches. Germline V lookup: CDR1 KGHSH, CDR2 LQKENI. The CDR3 spans 15 residues. The CDR3 loop is CASSPLQGAGTEAFF. The CDR3 region has the DNA TGTGCCAGCTCACCATTGCAGGGGGCTGGAACTGAAGCTTTCTTT.

This clone was counted only a few times. V usage is TRBV15 and J usage is TRBJ1-1; perhaps TRBD1 as D (5 bases). The germline CDR1 and CDR2 sequences are LNHNV and YYDKDF (reference sequence). With 0 bases removed from V and 0 bases from J, the gap between germline ends came to 11 bases. This CDR3 contains 16 residues. CDR3 DNA sequence: TGTGCCACCAGCAGAGACCCCGGCAGGGTGAACACTGAAGCTTTCTTT. Translation gives CATSRDPGRVNTEAFF.

The chain recombines TRBV11-3 with TRBJ2-3; 11 positions match TRBD2. V was pared by 3 bases and J by 6 bases, with 11 bases of the junction left unmatched. The CDR3 consists of 17 residues. Germline lookup yields CDR1 SGHNT and CDR2 YENEEA. The DNA for the CDR3 is TGTGCCAGCAGCTTGGTGACTAGCGGGATGAATCCGGATACGCAGTATTTT. This translates into CASSLVTSGMNPDTQYF.

This clone is medium-sized (0.01 to 0.1%) within its sample. The V and J genes are TRBV11-3 and TRBJ2-1; weak D call: TRBD1 (6 bases). The V gene lost 2 bases and the J gene lost 9 bases, with 17 bases spanning the gap. Looked up from germline, CDR1 is SGHNT and CDR2 is YENEEA. There are 15 residues in the CDR3. CDR3 nucleotides: TGTGCCAGCAGCTTAAGCAGGGGCTACCGGGGTGAGCAGTTCTTC. This translates into CASSLSRGYRGEQFF.

The chain links TRBV29-1 to TRBJ2-5; the D is unclear. Trimming cost V 2 bases and J 7 bases, with 17 bases left between them. Germline V gene data show CDR1 as SQVTM and CDR2 as ANQGSEA. CDR3 length: 14 residues. CDR3 residues: CSVEFLTGGWTQYF. The CDR3 nucleotides read TGCAGCGTTGAATTCCTGACGGGTGGGTGGACCCAGTACTTC.

In this sample, this clone turned up many times. The chain couples TRBV11-3 to TRBJ2-5, with D possibly TRBD2 on 6 matching bases. This CDR3 is 14 amino acids long. The germline V gene encodes CDR1 SGHNT and CDR2 YENEEA. With 4 bases removed from V and 4 bases from J, the gap between germline ends came to 13 bases. CDR3 DNA: TGTGCCAGCAGCTCCCTAGGAGGGAGAGAGACCCAGTACTTC. It specifies CASSSLGGRETQYF. The variable domain in full, with the rest retrieved from reference TRBV11-3 and TRBJ2-5, is EAGVVQSPRYKIIEKKQPVAFWCNPISGHNTLYWYLQNLGQGPELLIRYENEEAVDDSQLPKDRFSAERLKGVDSTLKIQPAELGDSAVYLCASSSLGGRETQYFGPGTRLLVL.

This clone was observed a few times. V gene TRBV15 combines with J gene TRBJ2-1, with TRBD2 matching 13 bases. The V segment lost 3 bases and the J segment 10 bases; nucleotides outside the gene matches: 9. The germline gives CDR1 LNHNV, CDR2 YYDKDF (reference sequence). The CDR3 is 16 residues long. The CDR3 DNA follows: TGTGCCACCAGCAGGTTACTAGCGGGAGGGGGCGGCGAGCAGTTCTTC. Its translation: CATSRLLAGGGGEQFF.

The chain links TRBV10-2 to TRBJ2-1; D is tentatively TRBD1 or TRBD2 (5 bases each). Germline CDR1 is WSHSY and CDR2 is SAAADI. The CDR3 covers 17 residues. V gave up 7 bases and J gave up 7 bases, with 26 bases separating them. The CDR3 loop is CASTVLIGTEVKNEQFF. The CDR3 DNA is TGCGCCAGCACAGTGCTGATCGGGACGGAAGTTAAGAATGAGCAGTTCTTC.

This clone qualifies as medium-sized. The genes are TRBV9 and TRBJ2-1; weak D call: TRBD1 (6 bases). Trimming removed 0 bases from V and 6 bases from J, with 10 bases in between. The CDR3 covers 14 residues. Germline V gene lookup returns CDR1 SGDLS and CDR2 YYNGEE. CDR3 nucleotides: TGTGCCAGCAGCGTAGGGGTAGGGGGCAATGAGCAGTTCTTC. Protein product: CASSVGVGGNEQFF. The variable domain in full, completed from reference TRBV9 and TRBJ2-1, reads DSGVTQTPKHLITATGQRVTLRCSPRSGDLSVYWYQQSLDQGLQFLIQYYNGEERAKGNILERFSAQQFPDLHSELNLSSLELGDSALYFCASSVGVGGNEQFFGPGTRLTVL.

This clone appeared a few times. The V gene is TRBV11-3, the J gene TRBJ2-7; TRBD2 matches 9 bases. Unmatched junction bases numbered 11, after V lost 1 base and J lost 7 bases. The CDR3 is 16 amino acids. Germline values: CDR1 SGHNT, CDR2 YENEEA. The DNA of the CDR3 is TGTGCCAGCAGCTTAGTGACGGTGAGCGGGAGGATAGAGCAGTACTTC. This codes for CASSLVTVSGRIEQYF.

This clone was counted only a few times. The chain couples TRBV6-8 to TRBJ2-1; D tentatively reads TRBD1 or TRBD2 (5 bases each). V dropped 7 bases and J dropped 7 bases, with 20 bases sitting between them. The CDR3 contains 15 residues. Germline assignment: CDR1 MNHGY and CDR2 SAAAGT. The CDR3 sequence: CASTTPRHGGNEQFF. CDR3 coding DNA: TGTGCCAGCACCACCCCAAGGCATGGGGGTAATGAGCAGTTCTTC.

This clone was recorded a few times. J is TRBJ1-2 and V is TRBV6-8; TRBD1 aligns across 10 bases. Per germline, CDR1 MNHGY and CDR2 SAAAGT. The CDR3 extends over 14 amino acids. V lost 6 bases to trimming and J lost 3 bases; unmatched junction nucleotides: 4. The CDR3 reads CASRRGQGYYGYTF. For the CDR3, the DNA is TGTGCCAGCAGAAGGGGACAGGGGTACTATGGCTACACCTTC.

This clone has a handful of counts. The V call is TRBV6-8, the J call TRBJ1-5; D gene unclear. The CDR3 has 13 residues. CDR1 and CDR2 from the germline V gene are MNHGY and SAAAGT. Trimming pared 6 bases from V and 7 bases from J, leaving 13 bases between. CDR3: CASRFTETQPQHF. CDR3 bases: TGTGCCAGCAGGTTTACTGAGACCCAGCCCCAGCATTTT.

The rearrangement links TRBV19 to TRBJ1-1; D perhaps matches TRBD1 (6 bases). The V gene lost 6 bases and the J gene lost 5 bases, with 16 bases spanning the gap. Germline CDR1 LNHDA, CDR2 SQIVND (reference sequence). The CDR3 covers 14 residues. Here the CDR3 reads CASSPGGEMTEAFF. The CDR3 nucleotides are TGTGCCAGTAGCCCGGGGGGCGAGATGACTGAAGCTTTCTTT.